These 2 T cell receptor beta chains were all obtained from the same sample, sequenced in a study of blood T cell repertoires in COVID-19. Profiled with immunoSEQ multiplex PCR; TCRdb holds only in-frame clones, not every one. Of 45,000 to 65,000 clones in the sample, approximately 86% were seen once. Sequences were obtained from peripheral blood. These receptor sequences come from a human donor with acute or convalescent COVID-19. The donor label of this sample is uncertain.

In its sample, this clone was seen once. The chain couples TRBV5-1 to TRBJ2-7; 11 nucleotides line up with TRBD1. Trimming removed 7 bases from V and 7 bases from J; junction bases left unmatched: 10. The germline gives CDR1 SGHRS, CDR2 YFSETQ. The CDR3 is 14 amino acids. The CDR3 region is CASRMWTGGEEQYF. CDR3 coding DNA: TGCGCCAGCCGGATGTGGACAGGGGGCGAGGAGCAGTACTTC.

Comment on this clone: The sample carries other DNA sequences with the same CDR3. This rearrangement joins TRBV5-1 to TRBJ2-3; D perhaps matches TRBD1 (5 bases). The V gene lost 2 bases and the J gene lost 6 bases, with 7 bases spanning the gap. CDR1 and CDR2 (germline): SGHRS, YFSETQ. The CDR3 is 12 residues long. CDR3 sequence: CASSLNRDTQYF. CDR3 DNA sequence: TGCGCCAGCAGCTTAAACAGGGATACGCAGTATTTT.